These 29 T cell receptor beta chains share one sample of origin, sequenced in a study of cytomegalovirus exposure and HLA in healthy donors. The primer mix had 60 Vbeta and 13 Jbeta primers. TCRdb's copy holds only in-frame clones and misses some; the assay was immunoSEQ multiplex PCR. The data contain 150,000 to 200,000 clones, around 80% of them singletons. Sequenced: PBMCs. The receptor set was obtained from a male donor in good health and CMV-seronegative.

This rearrangement joins TRBV27 to TRBJ1-2; 10 nucleotides align to TRBD1. Germline V gene sequence: CDR1 MNHEY, CDR2 SMNVEV (reference sequence). V gave up 0 bases and J gave up 7 bases; unmatched junction bases: 14. The CDR3 spans 18 residues. This CDR3 is CASSLSRGQGQGMGGYTF. Written as DNA, the CDR3 is TGTGCCAGCAGTTTATCTAGGGGCCAGGGACAGGGGATGGGTGGCTACACCTTC.

The genes are TRBV7-6 and TRBJ1-2; 8 nucleotides match TRBD1. The CDR3 sequence is 15 residues long. Looked up from germline, CDR1 is SGHVS and CDR2 is FNYEAQ. V lost 0 bases to trimming and J lost 2 bases; unmatched junction nucleotides: 2. Written as DNA, the CDR3 is TGTGCCAGCAGCTTAGCCGGACAGGGAAACTATGGCTACACCTTC. This gives the protein CASSLAGQGNYGYTF.

The chain joins TRBV5-4 to TRBJ1-1, with D perhaps matching TRBD1 (5 bases). V lost 4 bases and J 1 base, leaving 8 bases between the germline ends. CDR3 size: 13 residues. CDR1 is SGHNT and CDR2 is YYREEE in the germline V gene (reference sequence). The CDR3 sequence: CASSPTGNTEAFF. The CDR3 coding sequence is TGTGCCAGCAGCCCAACAGGGAACACTGAAGCTTTCTTT.

The chain couples TRBV30 to TRBJ1-6; a weak D match, TRBD1 (5 bases). Germline V lookup: CDR1 GTSNPN, CDR2 SVGIG (reference sequence). The V and J ends lost 0 bases and 7 bases respectively, with 16 bases between them. The CDR3 runs 16 residues. The CDR3 nucleotides are TGTGCCTGGAGTGTAAGGCGGGACCGAGGAAATTCACCCCTCCACTTT. This gives the protein CAWSVRRDRGNSPLHF.

The chain has TRBV29-1 and TRBJ2-3; 8 bases align to TRBD2. CDR1 and CDR2 (germline): SQVTM, ANQGSEA. J lost 2 bases, V lost 5 bases, and 12 bases had no gene match. The CDR3 sequence is 16 residues long. CDR3 bases: TGCAGCGTTCCGGGGGGGAAAACAGGGTCCACAGATACGCAGTATTTT. It specifies CSVPGGKTGSTDTQYF.

J is TRBJ2-3 and V is TRBV7-9, with D unresolved. Trimming removed 5 bases from V and 2 bases from J, with 5 bases in between. Germline CDR1 reads SEHNR; CDR2 reads FQNEAQ (reference sequence). CDR3 size: 12 residues. For the CDR3, the DNA is TGTGCCAGCAGCGGAGACACAGATACGCAGTATTTT. This gives the protein CASSGDTDTQYF.

The V gene is TRBV5-1, the J gene TRBJ2-2; 12 nucleotides align to TRBD2. V was pared by 4 bases and J by 5 bases, with 3 bases of the junction left unmatched. Looked up from germline, CDR1 is SGHRS and CDR2 is YFSETQ. The CDR3 loop spans 15 amino acids. The DNA for the CDR3 is TGCGCCAGCAGCGAGGGGACTAGCGGGACCGGGGAGCTGTTTTTT. The encoded protein is CASSEGTSGTGELFF.

The rearrangement links TRBV29-1 to TRBJ2-1, with 10 bases aligning to TRBD2. V dropped 4 bases and J dropped 8; count of bases not matched to a gene: 17. The CDR3 spans 17 residues. CDR1 and CDR2 (germline): SQVTM, ANQGSEA. CDR3 nucleotides: TGCAGCGTTGTGTGCCTAGCGGGGGACAATGTAGGGGATGAGCAGTTCTTC. It yields the protein CSVVCLAGDNVGDEQFF.

The V and J genes are TRBV9 and TRBJ2-7; 9 nucleotides align to TRBD1. The CDR3 spans 13 residues. The germline V gene has CDR1 SGDLS and CDR2 YYNGEE. After removal of 4 bases from V and 6 bases from J, the junction contained 5 bases not matched to a gene. Here the CDR3 reads CASSSRQGGEQYF. The CDR3 region has the DNA TGTGCCAGCAGCTCCCGACAGGGGGGCGAGCAGTACTTC.

The chain links TRBV7-9 to TRBJ2-7; maybe TRBD2 (5 bases). This CDR3 region has 12 residues. Trimming cost V 0 bases and J 7 bases, with 7 bases left between them. Germline values: CDR1 SEHNR, CDR2 FQNEAQ (reference sequence). The CDR3 DNA reads as TGTGCCAGCAGCTTAGCTCGCGGGGAGCAGTACTTC. Translated, it gives CASSLARGEQYF.

This clone was picked up a small number of times. The chain has TRBV18 and TRBJ2-7, with D possibly being TRBD1 (5 bases). Germline CDR1 reads KGHSH; CDR2 reads LQKENI. Trimming pared 0 bases from V and 0 bases from J, leaving 9 bases between. The CDR3 contains 15 residues. This CDR3 is CASSPPQESSYEQYF. The CDR3 DNA is TGTGCCAGCTCACCACCACAGGAGAGCTCCTACGAGCAGTACTTC. Combining the CDR3 with reference TRBV18 and TRBJ2-7 gives the whole variable domain NAGVMQNPRHLVRRRGQEARLRCSPMKGHSHVYWYRQLPEEGLKFMVYLQKENIIDESGMPKERFSAEFPKEGPSILRIQQVVRGDSAAYFCASSPPQESSYEQYFGPGTRLTVT.

This sequence joins TRBV7-9 and TRBJ2-7; TRBD2 matches at 9 bases. The junction had 12 bases not matched to a gene; V was cut back by 5 bases and J by 4 bases. The CDR3 length is 16 residues. The V gene's germline CDR1 is SEHNR and CDR2 FQNEAQ (reference sequence). CDR3 in amino acids: CASSTVEASGVYEQYF. The CDR3 DNA is TGTGCCAGCAGCACCGTCGAGGCTAGCGGGGTGTACGAGCAGTACTTC.

The gene calls are TRBV10-3 and TRBJ2-1; 8 bases align to TRBD2. J gave up 0 bases and V 6 bases, and 7 bases lay outside the gene matches. CDR1 is ENHRY and CDR2 is SYGVKD in the germline V gene. This CDR3 is 16 amino acids long. The CDR3 is CAIRDSGASSYNEQFF. CDR3 nucleotides: TGTGCCATCAGGGATAGCGGGGCGAGCTCCTACAATGAGCAGTTCTTC.

The chain links TRBV6-5 to TRBJ2-5, with D perhaps TRBD2 (5 bases). The CDR3 totals 14 residues. V was trimmed by 1 base and J by 2 bases, leaving 8 bases between them. Germline values: CDR1 MNHEY, CDR2 SVGAGI. CDR3 DNA: TGTGCCAGCAGTTACTTTCGGACTCAAGAGACCCAGTACTTC. This sequence encodes CASSYFRTQETQYF.

V gene TRBV4-1 combines with J gene TRBJ1-4, with D perhaps TRBD1 (5 bases). Deletions cut 0 bases from V and 7 bases from J, with 15 bases between. Germline V gives CDR1 MGHRA, CDR2 YSYEKL. The CDR3 is 16 amino acids. The CDR3 bases are TGCGCCAGCAGCCAAGATCTTCTGGCAGGGTTTGAAAAACTGTTTTTT. Protein sequence: CASSQDLLAGFEKLFF.

This chain links TRBV29-1 with TRBJ2-7; 10 bases match TRBD1. CDR1 and CDR2 (germline): SQVTM, ANQGSEA. The junction had 4 bases not matched to a gene; V was cut back by 6 bases and J by 5 bases. This CDR3 is 12 amino acids long. The CDR3 coding sequence is TGCAGCGTCGCCGGACAGGGGGACGAGCAGTACTTC. Its translation: CSVAGQGDEQYF.

The chain combines TRBV29-1 with TRBJ2-7; 11 bases match TRBD1. CDR3 length equals 12 residues. The V and J ends lost 7 bases and 3 bases, in that order; junction bases with no gene match: 2. Germline lookup yields CDR1 SQVTM and CDR2 ANQGSEA. The CDR3 here is CSAGTGGYEQYF. As DNA, the CDR3 is TGCAGCGCCGGGACAGGGGGCTACGAGCAGTACTTC.

The V call is TRBV27, the J call TRBJ1-1; TRBD1 matches at 9 bases. This CDR3 has 17 residues. The J segment lost 3 bases and the V segment lost 4 bases, leaving 12 bases of the junction unmatched. The germline gives CDR1 MNHEY, CDR2 SMNVEV (reference sequence). The CDR3 DNA reads as TGTGCCAGCAGTTCCCCATACGGACAGGGGCCAGACACTGAAGCTTTCTTT. Translating it yields CASSSPYGQGPDTEAFF.

The chain has TRBV5-1 and TRBJ2-3, with D perhaps TRBD1 (6 bases). There are 15 residues in the CDR3. Between the trimmed V and J ends, which lost 3 bases and 4 bases, there was a span of 15 bases. Germline-derived CDR1 and CDR2 are SGHRS and YFSETQ. CDR3 nucleotide sequence: TGCGCCAGCAGCTATGCCTACAGGGAGTCAGATACGCAGTATTTT. Translated, it gives CASSYAYRESDTQYF.

The chain has TRBV6-1 and TRBJ2-2; 8 positions agree with TRBD2. In germline, CDR1 is MNHNS, CDR2 SASEGT. The CDR3 is made up of 15 amino acids. With 6 bases clipped from V and 4 bases from J, the junction kept 7 bases outside the gene matches. In DNA form, the CDR3 reads TGTGCCAGCAGGGTAGCGGGAACTACCACCGGGGAGCTGTTTTTT. Its translation is CASRVAGTTTGELFF.

This clone was seen more than once but under ten times. The V and J genes are TRBV27 and TRBJ2-1; D might be TRBD2 (7 bases). CDR1 and CDR2 (germline): MNHEY, SMNVEV (reference sequence). CDR3 length: 16 residues. Trimming stripped 3 bases from V and 6 bases from J, with 18 bases between. The CDR3: CASSFWGGRVGNEQFF. CDR3 sequence (DNA): TGTGCCAGCAGTTTTTGGGGGGGCAGGGTGGGCAATGAGCAGTTCTTC.

This clone was detected a few times. V usage is TRBV15 and J usage is TRBJ2-7; 7 bases agree with TRBD1. This CDR3 is 14 amino acids long. Germline lookup yields CDR1 LNHNV and CDR2 YYDKDF (reference sequence). V was clipped by 1 base and J by 7 bases; unmatched bases: 7. The CDR3 reads CATSRVETGIEQYF. In DNA, the CDR3 is TGTGCCACCAGCAGAGTCGAGACAGGGATTGAGCAGTACTTC.

V is TRBV15 and J is TRBJ2-3; 12 nucleotides agree with TRBD2. The CDR3 has 20 amino acids. V lost 0 bases to trimming and J lost 11 bases; unmatched junction nucleotides: 21. Germline V gene lookup returns CDR1 LNHNV and CDR2 YYDKDF (reference sequence). DNA for the CDR3: TGTGCCACCAGCAGAGATGCCCAGGCCAGCCTAGCGGGGGGGCAAGGGGGGCAGTATTTT. It is translated as CATSRDAQASLAGGQGGQYF.

The table lists this clone with a few counts. V and J are TRBV5-5 and TRBJ2-5, with a possible D match to TRBD1 (7 bases). There are 15 residues in the CDR3. V lost 4 bases, J lost 2 bases, and 15 bases lay in between. Germline loops: CDR1 SGHKS, CDR2 YYEKEE (reference sequence). The chain's CDR3 is CASSVHQGGQETQYF. In DNA, the CDR3 is TGTGCCAGCAGCGTTCATCAGGGGGGTCAAGAGACCCAGTACTTC.

The J gene is TRBJ1-5, the V gene TRBV30, with 8 nucleotides matching TRBD1. Germline assignment: CDR1 GTSNPN and CDR2 SVGIG (reference sequence). V lost 2 bases to trimming and J lost 7 bases; unmatched junction nucleotides: 4. There are 13 residues in the CDR3. The DNA for the CDR3 is TGTGCCTGGAGTCGGACAGGGCGCCAGCCCCAGCATTTT. Translation: CAWSRTGRQPQHF.

The rearrangement links TRBV5-4 to TRBJ1-6, with a weak D call TRBD1 (5 bases). Germline CDR1 reads SGHNT; CDR2 reads YYREEE (reference sequence). Deletions cut 1 base from V and 3 bases from J, with 5 bases between. The CDR3 runs 14 residues. CDR3 protein: CASSLTGYNSPLHF. The DNA of the CDR3 is TGTGCCAGCAGCTTGACAGGCTATAATTCACCCCTCCACTTT.

This clone appeared a few times. The genes are TRBV7-2 and TRBJ2-5; weak D call: TRBD2 (9 bases). The CDR3 has 17 residues. V shed 4 bases and J shed 5 bases, with 23 bases lying between them. Per the germline V gene, CDR1 is SGHTA and CDR2 is FQGNSA. CDR3 protein: CASSSGGGGAGRETQYF. The CDR3 nucleotides read TGTGCCAGCAGCTCAGGGGGCGGGGGGGCCGGGCGGGAGACCCAGTACTTC.

The V gene is TRBV30, the J gene TRBJ1-1; 8 bases fit TRBD1. The J segment lost 5 bases and the V segment lost 4 bases, leaving 6 bases of the junction unmatched. The CDR3 runs 13 residues. In germline, CDR1 is GTSNPN, CDR2 SVGIG (reference sequence). CDR3 in DNA: TGTGCCTGGATGACAGGGGAGTGGACTGAAGCTTTCTTT. Its protein product is CAWMTGEWTEAFF.

Worth noting for this clone: Its ends do not fully match the called genes, so a read error is possible. The same CDR3 also results from other DNA sequences found in this sample. The gene calls are TRBV10-3 and TRBJ2-7; 10 bases line up with TRBD1. The CDR3 covers 14 residues. CDR1 is ENHRY and CDR2 is SYGVKD in the germline V gene. The CDR3 region is CATGGTGEAYEQYF. CDR3 nucleotide sequence: TGCGCCACGGGCGGGACAGGGGAGGCCTACGAGCAGTACTTC.